This T cell receptor (beta chain) was recovered during a study of shared clonotypes between healthy human individuals. Findings and caveats of the study: Estimated clonotype richness was generally higher in naive than memory subsets. Represented genetic and exposure-history diversity was restricted by having few donors.

Original processing methods: Filtering was not the same, since immunoSEQ gave junction-only sequences without quality scores. Profiled with immunoSEQ multiplex PCR; TCRdb holds only in-frame clones, not every one. That table supplies the V and J calls and clone size; D and trimming were determined from the DNA. Found here are roughly 640,000 clones, about 96% of them singletons; the top ten hold around 0.058%. As concerns this clone: Its antigen is unknown.

The donors, healthy adults who were HIV-negative, had experienced no recent acute infections or vaccinations. CDR3 size: 14 residues. Per germline, CDR1 SNHLY and CDR2 FYNNEI. V was cut by 8 bases and J by 4 bases, with 17 bases left in between. This TCR derives from a woman in her thirties in good health. Material for sequencing was naive CD4+ T cells sorted from blood. Documented subset: CD45RA+ positively selected. J is TRBJ1-2 and V is TRBV2, with unresolved D. The CDR3 DNA is TGTGCCAGCTCTCAACCCGGGCGAGGCTATGGCTACACCTTC. Its protein product is CASSQPGRGYGYTF.